Listed here are 30 T cell receptor beta chains from one sample, sequenced in a study of blood T cell repertoires in COVID-19. Generated by immunoSEQ multiplex PCR, the TCRdb table keeps only in-frame clones and is missing some. The sample has roughly 150,000 clones, roughly 80% seen once. Sequenced: peripheral blood. The receptor set was obtained from a woman older than 75 with acute or convalescent COVID-19.

V usage is TRBV19 and J usage is TRBJ2-6; 7 bases agree with TRBD1. CDR3 size: 20 residues. The V gene end was trimmed by 3 bases and the J gene end by 2 bases; junction bases not matched to a gene: 16. Germline V lookup: CDR1 LNHDA, CDR2 SQIVND (reference sequence). The CDR3 sequence: CASSIRGSGQPTAGANVLTF. The CDR3 region has the DNA TGTGCCAGTAGTATTCGTGGATCGGGACAGCCGACGGCTGGGGCCAACGTCCTGACTTTC.

The genes are TRBV2 and TRBJ2-6; no firm D call. V lost 5 bases and J 5 bases, leaving 25 bases between the germline ends. Germline CDR1 SNHLY, CDR2 FYNNEI. This CDR3 comprises 19 residues. CDR3 protein: CASSRPRSALPTRANVLTF. The CDR3 region has the DNA TGTGCCAGCAGTAGGCCGAGGTCGGCCCTCCCCACTCGGGCCAACGTCCTGACTTTC. Filled out from reference TRBV2 and TRBJ2-6, the complete variable domain reads EPEVTQTPSHQVTQMGQEVILRCVPISNHLYFYWYRQILGQKVEFLVSFYNNEISEKSEIFDDQFSVERPDGSNFTLKIRSTKLEDSAMYFCASSRPRSALPTRANVLTFGAGSRLTVL.

The CDR3 DNA is TGTGCCAGCAGTCATAGCGGCCGAAATGAGCAGTTCTTC. Translated, it gives CASSHSGRNEQFF. The rearrangement joins TRBV6-2 or TRBV6-3 to TRBJ2-1, with TRBD2 as a possible D gene (6 bases). The V end was cut by 5 bases, the J end by 7 bases, with 12 bases between. CDR3 length: 13 residues. Germline CDR1 MNHEY, CDR2 SVGEGT.

The chain carries TRBV7-8 and TRBJ2-1; D unresolved. V lost 0 bases to trimming and J lost 1 base, with 13 bases between them. This CDR3 is 17 amino acids long. Germline assignment: CDR1 SGHVS and CDR2 FQNEAQ. The CDR3 loop is CASSLAPGLGSYNEQFF. CDR3 bases: TGTGCCAGCAGCTTAGCGCCGGGTTTAGGTTCCTACAATGAGCAGTTCTTC.

The chain has TRBV5-4 and TRBJ2-1, with 12 bases that match TRBD1. Germline CDR1 and CDR2: SGHNT and YYREEE (reference sequence). CDR3 size: 15 residues. J was trimmed by 4 bases and V by 4 bases; bases with no gene match: 3. Here the CDR3 reads CASSRDRGLYNEQFF. In DNA form, the CDR3 reads TGTGCCAGCAGCCGGGACAGGGGGCTTTACAATGAGCAGTTCTTC. Complete variable domain (other parts from reference TRBV5-4 and TRBJ2-1): ETGVTQSPTHLIKTRGQQVTLRCSSQSGHNTVSWYQQALGQGPQFIFQYYREEENGRGNFPPRFSGLQFPNYSSELNVNALELDDSALYLCASSRDRGLYNEQFFGPGTRLTVL.

V is TRBV28 and J is TRBJ1-1, with D unclear. V dropped 6 bases and J dropped 3 bases, with 20 bases sitting between them. Looked up from germline, CDR1 is MDHEN and CDR2 is SYDVKM. The CDR3 has 16 residues. The CDR3 loop is CASRSEHSLGDTEAFF. In DNA form, the CDR3 reads TGTGCCAGCAGGTCGGAACACTCCTTAGGAGACACTGAAGCTTTCTTT. Based on the CDR3 plus reference TRBV28 and TRBJ1-1, the full variable domain is DVKVTQSSRYLVKRTGEKVFLECVQDMDHENMFWYRQDPGLGLRLIYFSYDVKMKEKGDIPEGYSVSREKKERFSLILESASTNQTSMYLCASRSEHSLGDTEAFFGQGTRLTVV.

J is TRBJ1-2 and V is TRBV30; 7 nucleotides agree with TRBD1. Germline V lookup: CDR1 GTSNPN, CDR2 SVGIG (reference sequence). V dropped 7 bases and J dropped 6; count of bases not matched to a gene: 8. CDR3 length: 12 residues. Written as DNA, the CDR3 is TGTGCCTCCCGGACAGGCACGGATGGCTACACCTTC. Translation: CASRTGTDGYTF.

This chain uses TRBV15 with TRBJ2-5, with D unresolved. The germline CDR1 and CDR2 sequences are LNHNV and YYDKDF (reference sequence). The CDR3 has 14 residues. Deletions cut 0 bases from V and 0 bases from J, with 5 bases between. The chain's CDR3 is CATSRDQDQETQYF. CDR3 bases: TGTGCCACCAGCAGAGACCAGGACCAAGAGACCCAGTACTTC. Full variable domain (outside the CDR3, taken from reference TRBV15 and TRBJ2-5): DAMVIQNPRYQVTQFGKPVTLSCSQTLNHNVMYWYQQKSSQAPKLLFHYYDKDFNNEADTPDNFQSRRPNTSFCFLDIRSPGLGDTAMYLCATSRDQDQETQYFGPGTRLLVL.

V and J are TRBV5-1 and TRBJ2-5; TRBD1 agrees at 7 bases. CDR1 is SGHRS, CDR2 YFSETQ, per germline. The CDR3 covers 14 residues. J was trimmed by 5 bases and V by 0 bases; bases with no gene match: 4. DNA for the CDR3: TGCGCCAGCAGCTTGGGTGAGGGGGCCGAGACCCAGTACTTC. Residues: CASSLGEGAETQYF.

In nucleotides, the CDR3 is TGTGCCAGCAGCTCCCAGGGGAACACCGGGGAGCTGTTTTTT. This translates into CASSSQGNTGELFF. The chain links TRBV9 to TRBJ2-2, with D perhaps matching TRBD1 (5 bases). Looked up from germline, CDR1 is SGDLS and CDR2 is YYNGEE. CDR3 length equals 14 residues. Between the trimmed V and J ends, which lost 4 bases and 1 base, there was a span of 8 bases. Variable domain in full (rest from reference TRBV9 and TRBJ2-2): DSGVTQTPKHLITATGQRVTLRCSPRSGDLSVYWYQQSLDQGLQFLIQYYNGEERAKGNILERFSAQQFPDLHSELNLSSLELGDSALYFCASSSQGNTGELFFGEGSRLTVL.

In its sample, this clone was seen a few times. The chain is built from TRBV7-3 and TRBJ1-1; 8 nucleotides agree with TRBD1. The ends lost 0 bases at V and 7 bases at J; junction bases unmatched: 13. The CDR3 loop spans 17 amino acids. CDR1 is SGHTA and CDR2 is FQGTGA in the germline V gene. The CDR3 here is CASSLTPGGALGGEAFF. The CDR3 bases are TGTGCCAGCAGCTTAACCCCAGGGGGCGCTTTAGGAGGTGAAGCTTTCTTT. Full variable domain (rest looked up from reference TRBV7-3 and TRBJ1-1): GAGVSQTPSNKVTEKGKYVELRCDPISGHTALYWYRQSLGQGPEFLIYFQGTGAADDSGLPNDRFFAVRPEGSVSTLKIQRTERGDSAVYLCASSLTPGGALGGEAFFGQGTRLTVV.

The V gene is TRBV30, the J gene TRBJ1-5, with a weak D call TRBD1 (6 bases). Germline V gene data show CDR1 as GTSNPN and CDR2 as SVGIG (reference sequence). The CDR3 is 17 residues long. V was cut by 3 bases and J by 3 bases, with 21 bases left in between. CDR3 in amino acids: CAWRKSGAEGLNQPQHF. CDR3 coding DNA: TGTGCCTGGAGAAAGTCAGGGGCCGAAGGGCTCAATCAGCCCCAGCATTTT.

The chain joins TRBV3-1 (or the pseudogene TRBV3-2) to TRBJ1-4; D possibly corresponds to TRBD1 (6 bases). V lost 4 bases and J lost 4, with 10 bases in between. CDR1 and CDR2 (germline): LGHDT, YNNKEL (reference sequence). The CDR3 contains 14 residues. The CDR3 spells CASSPTGVNEKLFF. Written as DNA, the CDR3 is TGTGCCAGCAGCCCGACAGGAGTTAATGAAAAACTGTTTTTT.

There are a few counts of this clone. The J gene is TRBJ2-4, the V gene TRBV28, with 8 bases matching TRBD2. This CDR3 region has 15 residues. V was pared by 5 bases and J by 8 bases, with 11 bases of the junction left unmatched. CDR1 and CDR2 from the germline V gene are MDHEN and SYDVKM. This CDR3 reads CASSPPGGVWDIQYF. DNA of the CDR3: TGTGCCAGCAGTCCCCCCGGGGGGGTTTGGGACATTCAGTACTTC.

In this sample, this clone turned up many times. The chain combines TRBV6-5 with TRBJ1-3; D is unresolved. Trimming took 6 bases from V and 0 from J, leaving 9 bases between them. Germline CDR1 and CDR2: MNHEY and SVGAGI. The length of the CDR3 is 14 residues. The CDR3 protein is CASSSGSSGNTIYF. CDR3 DNA: TGTGCCAGCAGCTCAGGCAGCTCTGGAAACACCATATATTTT.

The chain recombines TRBV3-1 (or the pseudogene TRBV3-2) with TRBJ2-7, with 9 bases aligning to TRBD2. The trim removed 4 bases at V and 9 bases at J, leaving 10 bases unmatched. Germline V gene lookup returns CDR1 LGHDT and CDR2 YNNKEL (reference sequence). This CDR3 is built from 14 residues. The CDR3 sequence: CASSPGLAESRQYF. CDR3 sequence (DNA): TGTGCCAGCAGCCCGGGACTAGCAGAGTCGAGGCAGTACTTC.

This clone was detected only once. The J gene is TRBJ1-6, the V gene TRBV7-9; D perhaps matches TRBD1 (5 bases). The CDR3 has 15 residues. Germline V gene lookup returns CDR1 SEHNR and CDR2 FQNEAQ (reference sequence). V was cut by 5 bases and J by 7 bases, with 15 bases left in between. CDR3 sequence: CASSPLGGLNSPLHF. The CDR3 DNA reads TGTGCCAGCAGCCCTTTGGGGGGTCTCAATTCACCCCTCCACTTT.

This CDR3 is CASSRTQGNNSPLHF. The CDR3 DNA reads as TGTGCCAGTAGTAGGACACAGGGGAATAATTCACCCCTCCACTTT. The J gene is TRBJ1-6, the V gene TRBV19, with TRBD1 identical over 7 bases. Per germline, CDR1 LNHDA and CDR2 SQIVND (reference sequence). This CDR3 spans 15 amino acids. V gave up 4 bases and J gave up 5 bases; unmatched junction bases: 5.

CDR3 nucleotide sequence: TGTGCCACCAGTGAATCTGGGCAACCGAACACCGGGGAGCTGTTTTTT. This encodes CATSESGQPNTGELFF. V gene TRBV24-1 combines with J gene TRBJ2-2, with D unresolved. Trimming stripped 4 bases from V and 0 bases from J, with 11 bases between. Germline V CDR1 and CDR2: KGHDR, SFDVKD. CDR3 length: 16 residues.

The chain combines TRBV7-9 with TRBJ2-5, with D possibly TRBD2 on 6 matching bases. This CDR3 region has 11 residues. V gave up 5 bases and J gave up 5 bases, with 6 bases separating them. CDR1 and CDR2 from the germline V gene are SEHNR and FQNEAQ (reference sequence). CDR3 nucleotides: TGTGCCAGCAGCCGGGGGGAGACCCAGTACTTC. Residues: CASSRGETQYF.

The V gene is TRBV14, the J gene TRBJ1-2; D not certain. Germline assignment: CDR1 SGHDN and CDR2 FVKESK. The CDR3 contains 14 residues. Trimming pared 2 bases from V and 13 bases from J, leaving 20 bases between. The CDR3 nucleotides are TGTGCCAGCAGCCAAAGCGTAATCCCTGGGAGGACCACCTTC. Protein: CASSQSVIPGRTTF.

CDR3 nucleotides: TGTGCCAGCAGCCCCGTCAGGAACACTGAAGCTTTCTTT. This sequence encodes CASSPVRNTEAFF. The rearrangement links TRBV7-2 to TRBJ1-1; D unresolved. Germline CDR1 and CDR2: SGHTA and FQGNSA. This CDR3 has 13 residues. V was shortened by 5 bases and J by 1 base, with 8 bases between the two germline ends.

The V call is TRBV3-1 (or the pseudogene TRBV3-2), the J call TRBJ1-2; possible D gene TRBD1, 5 bases. Germline values: CDR1 LGHDT, CDR2 YNNKEL (reference sequence). This CDR3 has 15 residues. Trimming pared 3 bases from V and 6 bases from J, leaving 17 bases between. CDR3 in amino acids: CASSQSTMGGDGYTF. The CDR3 DNA follows: TGTGCCAGCAGCCAGTCAACAATGGGGGGGGATGGCTACACCTTC.

The sample holds a few counts of this clone. This chain links TRBV5-4 with TRBJ1-2, with D perhaps TRBD1 (5 bases). The germline V and J ends were trimmed by 0 bases and 5 bases, with 11 bases remaining between them. The CDR3 totals 14 residues. CDR1 is SGHNT and CDR2 is YYREEE in the germline V gene (reference sequence). The CDR3 region is CASSLAQGKYGYTF. The CDR3 DNA is TGTGCCAGCAGCTTGGCCCAGGGCAAATATGGCTACACCTTC.

CDR3 DNA: TGTGCCAGCAGCTTCCAGCGGGCGGGGGGTCAAGAGACCCAGTACTTC. This sequence encodes CASSFQRAGGQETQYF. The J gene is TRBJ2-5, the V gene TRBV5-5; 8 bases map to TRBD2. This CDR3 is built from 16 residues. Germline V gene lookup returns CDR1 SGHKS and CDR2 YYEKEE (reference sequence). With 2 bases clipped from V and 2 bases from J, the junction kept 8 bases outside the gene matches.

V and J are TRBV9 and TRBJ2-4, with 11 bases fitting TRBD1. The length of the CDR3 is 16 residues. The V and J ends lost 3 bases and 8 bases, in that order; junction bases with no gene match: 10. CDR1 and CDR2 from the germline V gene are SGDLS and YYNGEE. CDR3 in DNA: TGTGCCAGCAGCGAGCCCGGGACAGGGGGATGGGACATTCAGTACTTC. Its translation is CASSEPGTGGWDIQYF.

The rearrangement uses TRBV19 and TRBJ1-2; D might be TRBD1 (6 bases). The CDR3 covers 14 residues. The germline V and J ends were trimmed by 7 bases and 4 bases, with 16 bases remaining between them. Germline-derived CDR1 and CDR2 are LNHDA and SQIVND (reference sequence). The CDR3 DNA reads TGTGCCAGTAAGGGATCGTACAGGGCCTATGGCTACACCTTC. Translating it yields CASKGSYRAYGYTF.

This clone was counted once. This sequence joins TRBV27 and TRBJ1-1; TRBD1 is a possible D gene (6 bases). V was cut by 6 bases and J by 11 bases, with 22 bases left in between. Germline V CDR1 and CDR2: MNHEY, SMNVEV (reference sequence). The CDR3 covers 14 residues. CDR3 loop: CASSSTATGYVAFF. The CDR3, as DNA: TGTGCCAGCAGCAGTACCGCCACAGGGTATGTTGCTTTCTTT.

This chain joins TRBV5-4 and TRBJ1-1; D remains unclear. With 2 bases removed from V and 0 bases from J, the gap between germline ends came to 8 bases. Germline V lookup: CDR1 SGHNT, CDR2 YYREEE (reference sequence). The CDR3 is made up of 14 amino acids. This CDR3 is CASSFNRVNTEAFF. In DNA, the CDR3 is TGTGCCAGCAGCTTTAACCGGGTGAACACTGAAGCTTTCTTT. The full variable domain, with the rest looked up from reference TRBV5-4 and TRBJ1-1, is ETGVTQSPTHLIKTRGQQVTLRCSSQSGHNTVSWYQQALGQGPQFIFQYYREEENGRGNFPPRFSGLQFPNYSSELNVNALELDDSALYLCASSFNRVNTEAFFGQGTRLTVV.

The chain is built from TRBV28 and TRBJ2-3; 14 bases agree with TRBD2. Germline V CDR1 and CDR2: MDHEN, SYDVKM. The J segment lost 4 bases and the V segment lost 3 bases, leaving 9 bases of the junction unmatched. This CDR3 region has 18 residues. This CDR3 reads CASSFLTSGGAYADTQYF. DNA for the CDR3: TGTGCCAGCAGTTTTTTGACTAGCGGGGGGGCGTACGCAGATACGCAGTATTTT.